The clone carrying this TCR beta chain has just one count. Antigen: not known. Relative to the germline gene, one junction end is altered; a read error may explain this. A J-beta primer mix and a sample-barcoded 5' primer were used in a second PCR of roughly 7 to 12 cycles. Carrying 12 random nucleotides, a template-switch adaptor labeled each individual cDNA molecule. Individual samples furnished no less than 2.5 million CDR3-containing paired-end reads apiece. Each CDR3 protein is one row after TCRdb ran MiXCR on the 5' RACE reads. The sample shows about 1.6 million distinct CDR3 sequences, about 35% of them seen only once. The CDR3 covers 17 residues. CDR1 is SGDLS, CDR2 YYNGEE, per germline. This record comes from a study of blood T cells in healthy people across ages. Study-level points and caveats: Long-lived and aged donors differed, with more naive CD4+ cells and higher diversity in the long-lived. It was not known whether donors were CMV positive (a possible confounder of expanded clonotype changes).

The receptor was derived from a woman aged 30 to 39 in good health. Specimen: blood. The chain carries TRBV9 and TRBJ2-4, with 7 bases that match TRBD2. The CDR3 DNA is TGTGCCAGCAGTGTAGAAGTCGGCGGGAGTTCCGAAAACATTCAGTACTTC. The encoded protein is CASSVEVGGSSENIQYF. Full variable domain (missing parts from reference TRBV9 and TRBJ2-4): DSGVTQTPKHLITATGQRVTLRCSPRSGDLSVYWYQQSLDQGLQFLIQYYNGEERAKGNILERFSAQQFPDLHSELNLSSLELGDSALYFCASSVEVGGSSENIQYFGAGTRLSVL.